This is a list of T cell receptor beta chains from one sample in a study of cytomegalovirus exposure and HLA in healthy donors. Profiling relied on immunoSEQ multiplex PCR, and the TCRdb table lists in-frame clones only, not all of them. This sample has roughly 55,000 clones, with roughly 77% found just once. Sequencing was done on a sample of PBMCs. These receptors originate from a female donor in good health and CMV-seronegative. Both conserved end residues are part of each CDR3. The D gene is left open where the match is weak. Expanded clones get a size class; other rows say once, few or many, or leave the size out.

v_call	j_call	d_call	clone_size	cdr3_aa	cdr3_nt
TRBV30	TRBJ1-4	TRBD1	.	CAWKQGAANEKLFF	TGTGCCTGGAAACAGGGGGCGGCTAATGAAAAACTGTTTTTT
TRBV30	TRBJ1-2	TRBD1	.	CAWSRQGGYGYTF	TGTGCCTGGAGTCGGCAGGGGGGCTATGGCTACACCTTC
TRBV11-2	TRBJ2-1	.	few	CASSFRWLAQGRNEQFF	TGTGCCAGCAGCTTCAGGTGGCTAGCGCAGGGTCGCAATGAGCAGTTCTTC
TRBV6-6	TRBJ2-7	.	.	CASSYGTHYEQYF	TGTGCCAGCAGTTACGGGACACACTACGAGCAGTACTTC
TRBV2	TRBJ2-3	TRBD2	.	CASRPNLAGGYTDTQYF	TGTGCCAGCAGGCCCAATTTGGCGGGGGGATACACAGATACGCAGTATTTT
TRBV5-8	TRBJ2-5	TRBD1	once	CASSLGQGAETQYF	TGTGCCAGCAGCTTGGGACAGGGGGCAGAGACCCAGTACTTC
TRBV5-4	TRBJ2-7	TRBD2	.	CASSLVAGGTFGEQYF	TGTGCCAGCAGCTTGGTTGCGGGAGGGACCTTTGGAGAGCAGTACTTC
TRBV6-5	TRBJ2-1	.	.	CASNAGRSYNEQFF	TGTGCCAGCAATGCGGGTCGCTCCTACAATGAGCAGTTCTTC
TRBV12-5	TRBJ2-1	TRBD2	.	CASGLGLAGAVDNEQFF	TGTGCTAGTGGTTTGGGGCTAGCGGGGGCGGTTGACAATGAGCAGTTCTTC
TRBV19	TRBJ2-1	TRBD2	.	CASSTGLAGTSQFF	TGTGCCAGTAGTACGGGACTAGCGGGGACCTCACAGTTCTTC
TRBV4-3	TRBJ2-3	.	.	CASSLRLRTDTQYF	TGCGCCAGCAGCCTACGATTGAGGACAGATACGCAGTATTTT
TRBV9	TRBJ2-7	TRBD1	few	CASTPDRVTSEQYF	TGTGCCAGCACCCCAGACAGGGTGACCTCCGAGCAGTACTTC
TRBV28	TRBJ2-7	TRBD2	once	CASSLKGGSYEQYF	TGTGCCAGCAGTTTAAAGGGAGGGTCCTACGAGCAGTACTTC
TRBV11-2	TRBJ2-7	.	.	CASSLSFSDSSYEQYF	TGTGCCAGCAGCTTAAGTTTTTCCGACAGTTCCTACGAGCAGTACTTC
TRBV10-3	TRBJ2-4	.	.	CAISDPGAGKNIQYF	TGTGCCATCAGTGATCCAGGGGCTGGTAAAAACATTCAGTACTTC
TRBV2	TRBJ2-2	.	.	CASSYGGTGELFF	TGTGCCAGCAGTTATGGGGGGACCGGGGAGCTGTTTTTT
TRBV5-1	TRBJ1-6	.	.	CASSLTQPRDNSPLHF	TGCGCCAGCAGCCTCACCCAGCCGCGGGACAATTCACCCCTCCACTTT
TRBV9	TRBJ2-1	TRBD1	.	CASSVGQGNYNEQFF	TGTGCCAGCAGCGTAGGACAGGGCAACTACAATGAGCAGTTCTTC
TRBV5-1	TRBJ1-4	.	.	CASTPGAPWAEKLFF	TGCGCCAGCACGCCTGGGGCCCCCTGGGCCGAAAAACTGTTTTTT
TRBV27	TRBJ2-7	TRBD1	.	CASSSPGQGLFGGSYEQYF	TGTGCCAGCAGTTCACCGGGACAGGGGTTATTTGGGGGCTCCTACGAGCAGTACTTC
TRBV15	TRBJ1-4	.	few	CATSRDKGTNEKLFF	TGTGCCACCAGCAGAGACAAGGGGACTAATGAAAAACTGTTTTTT
TRBV6-1	TRBJ1-3	.	.	CASSEAGGTGNTIYF	TGTGCCAGCAGTGAAGCCGGGGGAACGGGAAACACCATATATTTT
TRBV10-3	TRBJ1-5	.	.	CAIRRQSNQPQHF	TGTGCCATCAGGAGACAGTCCAATCAGCCCCAGCATTTT
TRBV27	TRBJ2-7	TRBD2	.	CASSPGTSPHEQYF	TGTGCCAGCAGTCCCGGGACTAGCCCCCACGAGCAGTACTTC
TRBV19	TRBJ1-5	.	.	CASSLAITEAHQPQHF	TGTGCCAGTAGTCTTGCGATCACTGAGGCCCATCAGCCCCAGCATTTT
TRBV28	TRBJ2-1	.	.	CASSLSRFTASPYNEQFF	TGTGCCAGCAGTTTATCCAGGTTCACGGCTAGCCCCTACAATGAGCAGTTCTTC
TRBV7-9	TRBJ1-4	TRBD1	.	CASSTTGFNEKLFF	TGTGCCAGCAGCACGACAGGGTTTAATGAAAAACTGTTTTTT
TRBV6-6	TRBJ2-2	TRBD2	.	CASKLAGTNTGELFF	TGTGCCAGCAAACTAGCGGGGACCAACACCGGGGAGCTGTTTTTT